The rows below give T cell receptor beta chains drawn from one sample of a study of vaccination effects on CD4 cells after COVID-19. Assay: immunoSEQ multiplex PCR; the TCRdb copy retains only in-frame clones and omits some. The table includes some 41,000 clones, less than 70% detected once. What these receptors recognize is not known. Sequenced material: CD4+ T cells from PBMCs cultured with HCoV-OC43 spike peptides, taken before COVID-19 vaccination. The receptors were sampled from a human donor who received a COVID-19 vaccine. The conserved cysteine and the conserved F or W are not part of the CDR3 here. Only some rows state a clone size, as once, few, many or a class for expanded clones.

v_call,clone_size,cdr3_aa
TRBV11-2,.,ASSLDSFLETQY
TRBV25-1,.,ASQTGGGYGYT
TRBV3-1/TRBV3-2,few,ASSQASAGTSYEQY
TRBV5-6,.,ASKGVFQRTSYEQY
TRBV12-3/TRBV12-4,.,ASRQGDGQPQH
TRBV7-8,few,ASSLAMGRGSRANVLT
TRBV6-4,.,ATATGPQETQY
TRBV7-9,.,ASRGGQETQY
TRBV7-2,.,ASSLVGRTEAF
TRBV18,.,ASSPEATSSYNEQF
TRBV7-8,.,ASSLGQGYEKLF
TRBV7-8,.,ASSIVAARSGEQETQY
TRBV10-1,.,ASSESGTWGTEAF
TRBV29-1,.,SVERWGGGMGAEAF
TRBV7-2,.,ASSPMAGTSGGYEQY
TRBV4-1,.,ASSQQAGRASYNEQF
TRBV19,.,ASNFGPAYGNEQF
TRBV6-5,.,ASSKSQGAYGYT
TRBV3-1/TRBV3-2,few,ASSLGQGGVEAF
TRBV6-4,few,ASSDTSGGADTQY
TRBV29-1,once,SVRDSINQPQH
TRBV6-5,.,ASISGGTEAF
TRBV18,.,ASSPEVWDTQY
TRBV11-2,.,ASSLPNEQF
TRBV5-4,once,ASSLAPGSGAQTQY
TRBV19,few,ATRGRGSGATNEKLF
TRBV21-1,.,ASKEGGRAENQRESGNTGELF
TRBV5-1,few,ASSLSFGAEAF
TRBV5-1,.,ASSPTSGRASGQF
TRBV5-6,.,ASSQGQGLGNTIY
TRBV18,.,ASSPRYGTDPYEQY
TRBV19,.,ASSPNLGQGSNQPQH